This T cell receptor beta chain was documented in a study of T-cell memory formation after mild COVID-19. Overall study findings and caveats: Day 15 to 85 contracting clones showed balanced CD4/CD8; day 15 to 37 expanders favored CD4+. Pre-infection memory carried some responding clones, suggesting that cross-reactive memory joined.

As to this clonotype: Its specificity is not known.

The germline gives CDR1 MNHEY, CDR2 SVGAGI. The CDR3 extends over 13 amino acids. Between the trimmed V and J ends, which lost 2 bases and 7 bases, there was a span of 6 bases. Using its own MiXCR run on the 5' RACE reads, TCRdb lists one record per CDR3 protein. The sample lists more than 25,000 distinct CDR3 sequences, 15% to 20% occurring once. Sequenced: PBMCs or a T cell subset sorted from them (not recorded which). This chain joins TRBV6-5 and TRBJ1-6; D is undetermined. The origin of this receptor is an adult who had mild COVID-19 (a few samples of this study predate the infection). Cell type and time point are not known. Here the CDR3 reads CASSYGVNSPLHF. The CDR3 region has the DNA TGTGCCAGCAGTTACGGCGTGAATTCACCCCTCCACTTT.